This T cell receptor (beta chain) was sequenced for a study of radiotherapy plus CTLA-4 blockade in lung cancer. Study overall: Objective responses arose in 18% of patients, and around 30% experienced disease control.

Some clones are missing from TCRdb's copy, which holds only in-frame ones; the method was immunoSEQ multiplex PCR. Here the sample spans 25,000 to 30,000 clones, over 70% being singletons. This CDR3 is 16 amino acids long. Trimming cost V 1 base and J 5 bases, with 14 bases left between them. Germline V gene data show CDR1 as SGHAT and CDR2 as FQNNGV. Participants had chemo-refractory metastatic non-small-cell lung cancer and were treated with focal radiation plus ipilimumab CTLA-4 blockade. Whole-study findings and limits: Alongside interferon-beta, early blood T cell clone dynamics were reportedly the best predictor of response. Tumor-derived TCR clones expanded in blood after radiotherapy plus ipilimumab.

Concerning this clone: Its antigen is unknown.

This specimen was peripheral blood, taken from a patient treated with radiotherapy plus ipilimumab. The TCR sequence derives from a human donor with non-small cell lung cancer that progressed on radiotherapy plus ipilimumab. The rearrangement joins TRBV11-2 to TRBJ2-2; no clear D gene. The CDR3 here is CASSLGPGSRTGELFF. The CDR3 DNA reads as TGTGCCAGCAGCTTAGGACCCGGCAGCCGGACCGGGGAGCTGTTTTTT.